The sequence of this T cell receptor beta chain was determined in a study of tumor-infiltrating lymphocytes in localized non-small cell lung cancer. Overall study: Some samples were collected after neoadjuvant chemotherapy; smokers, never-smokers and several histologies were included. Overall study findings and caveats: Compared with uninvolved lung, tumors showed higher T cell infiltration by TCRbeta sequencing.

With respect to this clone: No antigen is known for it.

Here immunoSEQ multiplex PCR was the method, and the copy in TCRdb shows in-frame clones only, minus some. Of around 12,000 clones listed, approximately 86% are singletons. The V gene's germline CDR1 is SNHLY and CDR2 FYNNEI. J lost 4 bases, V lost 7 bases, and 10 bases had no gene match. This CDR3 contains 15 residues. The sequencing input was uninvolved lung tissue not adjacent to the tumor. The chain has TRBV2 and TRBJ2-5; 9 nucleotides match TRBD2. This sequence was found in a human donor with non-small cell lung cancer. The chain's CDR3 is CASKAARGGAETQYF. The CDR3 coding sequence is TGTGCCAGCAAGGCGGCGCGGGGGGGCGCAGAGACCCAGTACTTC.